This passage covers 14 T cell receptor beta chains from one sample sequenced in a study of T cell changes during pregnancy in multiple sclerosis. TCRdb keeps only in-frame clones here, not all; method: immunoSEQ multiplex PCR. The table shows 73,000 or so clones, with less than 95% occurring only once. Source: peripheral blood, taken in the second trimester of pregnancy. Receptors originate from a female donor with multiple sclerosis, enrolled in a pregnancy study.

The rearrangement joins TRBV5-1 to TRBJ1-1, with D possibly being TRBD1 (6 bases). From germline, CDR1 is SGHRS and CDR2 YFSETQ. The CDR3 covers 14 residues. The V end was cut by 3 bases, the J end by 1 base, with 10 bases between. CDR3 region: CASSSRTANTEAFF. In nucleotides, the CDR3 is TGCGCCAGCAGCTCCCGGACAGCGAACACTGAAGCTTTCTTT.

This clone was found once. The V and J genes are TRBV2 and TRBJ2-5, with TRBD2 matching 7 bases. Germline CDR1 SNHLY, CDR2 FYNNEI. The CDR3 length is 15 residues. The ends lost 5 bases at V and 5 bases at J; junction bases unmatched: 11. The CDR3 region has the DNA TGTGCCAGCAGTCCCGTTACGGGGGGTAAGGAGACCCAGTACTTC. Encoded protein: CASSPVTGGKETQYF.

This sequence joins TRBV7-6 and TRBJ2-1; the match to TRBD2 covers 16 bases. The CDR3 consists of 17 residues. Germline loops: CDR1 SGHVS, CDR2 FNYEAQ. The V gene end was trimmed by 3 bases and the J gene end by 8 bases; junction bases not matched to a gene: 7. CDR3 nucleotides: TGTGCCAGCAGCTTGCCCGGGACTAGCGGGGGGGCTTATGAGCAGTTCTTC. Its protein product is CASSLPGTSGGAYEQFF. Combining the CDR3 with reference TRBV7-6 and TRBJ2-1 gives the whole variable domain GAGVSQSPRYKVTKRGQDVALRCDPISGHVSLYWYRQALGQGPEFLTYFNYEAQQDKSGLPNDRFSAERPEGSISTLTIQRTEQRDSAMYRCASSLPGTSGGAYEQFFGPGTRLTVL.

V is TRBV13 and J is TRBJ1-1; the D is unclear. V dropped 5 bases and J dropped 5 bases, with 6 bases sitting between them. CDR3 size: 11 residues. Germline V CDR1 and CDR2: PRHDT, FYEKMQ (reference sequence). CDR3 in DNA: TGTGCCAGCAGCATTCCGACTGAAGCTTTCTTT. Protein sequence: CASSIPTEAFF.

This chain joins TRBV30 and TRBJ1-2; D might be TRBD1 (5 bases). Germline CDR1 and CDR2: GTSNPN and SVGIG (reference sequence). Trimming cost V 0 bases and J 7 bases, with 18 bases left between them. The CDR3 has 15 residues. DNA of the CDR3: TGTGCCTGGAGTGTACACCCTAAGGGGCCGGGTGGCTACACCTTC. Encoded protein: CAWSVHPKGPGGYTF.

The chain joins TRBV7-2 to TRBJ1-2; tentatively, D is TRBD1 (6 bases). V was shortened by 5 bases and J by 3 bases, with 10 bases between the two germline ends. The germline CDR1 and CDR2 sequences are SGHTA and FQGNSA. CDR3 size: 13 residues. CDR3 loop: CASSRQEHYGYTF. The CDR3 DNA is TGTGCCAGCAGCCGACAGGAGCACTATGGCTACACCTTC.

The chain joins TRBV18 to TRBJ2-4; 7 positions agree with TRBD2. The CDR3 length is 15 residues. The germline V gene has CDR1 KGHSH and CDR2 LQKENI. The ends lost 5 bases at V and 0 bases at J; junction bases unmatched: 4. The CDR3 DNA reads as TGTGCCAGCTCAGTCGGGACTATAGCCAAAAACATTCAGTACTTC. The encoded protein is CASSVGTIAKNIQYF. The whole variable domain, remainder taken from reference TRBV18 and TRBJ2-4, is NAGVMQNPRHLVRRRGQEARLRCSPMKGHSHVYWYRQLPEEGLKFMVYLQKENIIDESGMPKERFSAEFPKEGPSILRIQQVVRGDSAAYFCASSVGTIAKNIQYFGAGTRLSVL.

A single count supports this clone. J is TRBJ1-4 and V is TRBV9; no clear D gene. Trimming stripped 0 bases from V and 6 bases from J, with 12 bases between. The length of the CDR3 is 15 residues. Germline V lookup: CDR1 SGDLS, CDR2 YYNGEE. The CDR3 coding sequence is TGTGCCAGCAGCGTAGACCCCCGAGGGCATGAAAAACTGTTTTTT. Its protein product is CASSVDPRGHEKLFF. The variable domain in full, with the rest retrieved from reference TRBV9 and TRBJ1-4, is DSGVTQTPKHLITATGQRVTLRCSPRSGDLSVYWYQQSLDQGLQFLIQYYNGEERAKGNILERFSAQQFPDLHSELNLSSLELGDSALYFCASSVDPRGHEKLFFGSGTQLSVL.

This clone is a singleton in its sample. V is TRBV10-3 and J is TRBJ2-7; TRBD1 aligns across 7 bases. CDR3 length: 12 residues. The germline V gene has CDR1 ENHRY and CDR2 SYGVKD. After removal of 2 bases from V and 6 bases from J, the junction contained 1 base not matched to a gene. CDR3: CAISEAGGEQYF. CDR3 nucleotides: TGTGCCATCAGTGAGGCAGGGGGCGAGCAGTACTTC.

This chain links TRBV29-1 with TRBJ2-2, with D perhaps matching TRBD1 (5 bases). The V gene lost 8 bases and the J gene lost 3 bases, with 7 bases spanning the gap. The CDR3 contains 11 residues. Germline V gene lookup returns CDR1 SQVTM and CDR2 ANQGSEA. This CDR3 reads CSSRDTGELFF. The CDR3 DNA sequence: TGCAGCTCCAGGGACACCGGGGAGCTGTTTTTT.

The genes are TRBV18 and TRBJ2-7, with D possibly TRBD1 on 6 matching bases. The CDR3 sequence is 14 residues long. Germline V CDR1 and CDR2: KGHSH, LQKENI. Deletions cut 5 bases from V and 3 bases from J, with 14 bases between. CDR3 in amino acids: CASSVTGVNYEQYF. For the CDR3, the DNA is TGTGCCAGCTCAGTGACAGGAGTTAACTACGAGCAGTACTTC. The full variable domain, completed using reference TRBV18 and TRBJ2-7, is NAGVMQNPRHLVRRRGQEARLRCSPMKGHSHVYWYRQLPEEGLKFMVYLQKENIIDESGMPKERFSAEFPKEGPSILRIQQVVRGDSAAYFCASSVTGVNYEQYFGPGTRLTVT.

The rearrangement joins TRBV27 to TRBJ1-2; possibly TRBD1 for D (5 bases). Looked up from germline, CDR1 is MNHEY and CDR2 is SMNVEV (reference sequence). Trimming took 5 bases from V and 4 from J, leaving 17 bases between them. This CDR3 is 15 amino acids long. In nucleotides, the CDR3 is TGTGCCAGCAGTCCCTCTTCGGGACTGCCCTATGGCTACACCTTC. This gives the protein CASSPSSGLPYGYTF.

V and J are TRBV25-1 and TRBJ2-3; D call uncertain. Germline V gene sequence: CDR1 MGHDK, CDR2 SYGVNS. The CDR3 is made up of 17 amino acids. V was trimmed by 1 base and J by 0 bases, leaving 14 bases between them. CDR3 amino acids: CASSESGRHTSTDTQYF. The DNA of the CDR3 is TGTGCCAGCAGTGAATCTGGGCGTCACACAAGCACAGATACGCAGTATTTT.

CDR3 loop: CASSLVVPRGEQYF. The DNA for the CDR3 is TGTGCCAGCAGCTTGGTGGTACCAAGGGGCGAGCAGTACTTC. The rearrangement joins TRBV5-6 to TRBJ2-7; D is possibly TRBD1 (5 bases). The CDR3 sequence is 14 residues long. Germline values: CDR1 SGHDT, CDR2 YYEEEE. V lost 0 bases and J lost 6, with 13 bases in between.